The clone carrying this T cell receptor beta chain occurred once. Its antigen is currently unknown. The table came from immunoSEQ multiplex PCR; TCRdb's copy has only in-frame clones and leaves some out. The repertoire consists of 30,000 to 35,000 clones, with around 95% occurring once and the leading ten covering approximately 0.19%. This entry belongs to a study of circulating and synovial CD4+ cells in juvenile arthritis. The study's findings and limits: Compared with bulk blood, circulating pathogenic-like lymphocytes shared substantially more CDR3 sequences with synovial T cells. Bulk blood CD4 repertoires were more diverse than these.

The CDR3 is made up of 14 amino acids. V lost 0 bases and J 3 bases, leaving 10 bases between the germline ends. CDR1 is SGDLS, CDR2 YYNGEE, per germline. The chain recombines TRBV9 with TRBJ2-7, with a weak D call TRBD1 (6 bases). Sample: CD4+ T cells from blood. This sequence was found in a human donor with juvenile idiopathic arthritis. The CDR3 reads CASSVGQANYEQYF. CDR3 coding DNA: TGTGCCAGCAGCGTAGGACAGGCGAACTACGAGCAGTACTTC.